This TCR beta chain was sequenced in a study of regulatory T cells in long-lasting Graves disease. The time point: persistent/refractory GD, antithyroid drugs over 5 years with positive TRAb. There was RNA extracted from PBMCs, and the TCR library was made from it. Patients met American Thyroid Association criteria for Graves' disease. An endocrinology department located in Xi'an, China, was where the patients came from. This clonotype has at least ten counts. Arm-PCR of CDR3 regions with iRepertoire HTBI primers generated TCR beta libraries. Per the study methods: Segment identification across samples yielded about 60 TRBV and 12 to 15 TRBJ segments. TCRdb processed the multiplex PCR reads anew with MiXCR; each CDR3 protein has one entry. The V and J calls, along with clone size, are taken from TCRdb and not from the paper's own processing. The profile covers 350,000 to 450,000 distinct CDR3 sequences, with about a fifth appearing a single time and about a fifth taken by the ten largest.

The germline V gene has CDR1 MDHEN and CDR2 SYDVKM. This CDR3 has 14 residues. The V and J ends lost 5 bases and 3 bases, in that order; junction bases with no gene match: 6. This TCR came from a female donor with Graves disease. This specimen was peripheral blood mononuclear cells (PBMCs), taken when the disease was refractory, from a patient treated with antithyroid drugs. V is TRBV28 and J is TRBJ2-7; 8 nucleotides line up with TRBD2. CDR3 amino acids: CASSPGLALYEQYF. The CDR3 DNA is TGTGCCAGCAGTCCTGGACTAGCCCTCTACGAGCAGTACTTC.